Listed here is a single T cell receptor (beta chain). The sample comes from a study of blood T cell repertoires in COVID-19. Per germline, CDR1 GTSNPN and CDR2 SVGIG (reference sequence). The CDR3 spans 11 residues. V was pared by 4 bases and J by 4 bases, with 7 bases between. Data came from immunoSEQ multiplex PCR; TCRdb stores just in-frame clones and leaves some out. This sample has over 400,000 clones, with approximately 85% found just once. The chain is built from TRBV30 and TRBJ1-2; no reliable D call. Sequenced: peripheral blood. This clonotype originated in a human donor in a cohort sampled during active COVID-19. The CDR3 loop is CAWKEPYGYTF. CDR3 nucleotide sequence: TGTGCCTGGAAGGAGCCCTATGGCTACACCTTC.